This T cell receptor (beta chain) was documented in a study of preoperative IRX-2 immunotherapy in early breast cancer. Clones were read by immunoSEQ multiplex PCR, and TCRdb kept only the in-frame ones, dropping some. The sample lists tens of thousands of clones, more than 80% occurring once. Treatment of the sample: preoperative locoregional IRX-2 cytokine immunotherapy. Patients received preoperative, locoregional IRX-2 cytokine immunotherapy in a phase Ib study. CDR3 size: 14 residues. V lost 6 bases to trimming and J lost 4 bases, with 15 bases between them. Germline V gene data show CDR1 as MNHGY and CDR2 as SAAAGT.

V usage is TRBV6-8 and J usage is TRBJ1-2; D uncertain. The clonotype was recovered from a human donor with breast cancer. The specimen comprised lymph node tissue, sampled after IRX-2 immunotherapy. The CDR3 is CASRRTEALYGYTF. The CDR3 DNA reads as TGTGCCAGCAGACGTACAGAGGCGCTCTATGGCTACACCTTC.